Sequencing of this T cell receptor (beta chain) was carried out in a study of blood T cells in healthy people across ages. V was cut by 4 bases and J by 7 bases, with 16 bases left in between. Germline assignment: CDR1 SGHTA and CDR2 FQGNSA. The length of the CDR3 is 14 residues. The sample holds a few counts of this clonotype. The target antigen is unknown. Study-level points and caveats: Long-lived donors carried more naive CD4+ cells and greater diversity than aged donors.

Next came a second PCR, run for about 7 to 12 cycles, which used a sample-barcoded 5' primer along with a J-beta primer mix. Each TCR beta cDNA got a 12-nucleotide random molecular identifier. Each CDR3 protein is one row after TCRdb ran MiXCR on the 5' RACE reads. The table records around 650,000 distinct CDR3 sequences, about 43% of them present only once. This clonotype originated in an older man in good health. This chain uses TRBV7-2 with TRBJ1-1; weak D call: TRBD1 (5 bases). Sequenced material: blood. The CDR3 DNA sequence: TGTGCCAGCAGCTGGGGCTCGCGGGCTGGTGAAGCTTTCTTT. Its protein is CASSWGSRAGEAFF.